These T cell receptor beta chains were read from a single sample in a study of cytomegalovirus exposure and HLA in healthy donors. The data were produced by immunoSEQ multiplex PCR, yet TCRdb's version contains in-frame clones alone and is incomplete. The sample has about 160,000 clones; around 78% are singletons. Sequencing was carried out using PBMCs. These receptors were taken from a woman between 40 and 55 years old in good health and CMV-seronegative. Each CDR3 is given with its conserved first and last residue. A D gene is named only where the DNA matches it firmly. Clone size, where shown, is once, few, many, or a class for clones that have expanded.

cdr3_nt cdr3_aa v_call clone_size d_call j_call
TGTGCCAGTAGGACAGGGAATCAGCCCCAGCATTTT CASRTGNQPQHF TRBV19 once TRBD1 TRBJ1-5
TGTGCCACCAGCAGGGGACAGATGAACACTGAAGCTTTCTTT CATSRGQMNTEAFF TRBV15 - TRBD1 TRBJ1-1
TGTGCCAGCTCACCAGGGAGAAACGAGCAGTACTTC CASSPGRNEQYF TRBV18 - - TRBJ2-7
TGCGCCAGCCGACAGGGGACAGGGACAGAGACCCAGTACTTC CASRQGTGTETQYF TRBV5-1 - TRBD1 TRBJ2-5
TGTGCCAGCAGCCCAGATGGGGCCGGGGGAGCCTACGAGCAGTACTTC CASSPDGAGGAYEQYF TRBV7-9 - - TRBJ2-7
TGTGCCAGCAGTTACCCGGACAGGGAGACTGAAGCTTTCTTT CASSYPDRETEAFF TRBV6-5 - TRBD1 TRBJ1-1
TGTGCCAGCAGCATGACAGGGATTGAAGCTAACTATGGCTACACCTTC CASSMTGIEANYGYTF TRBV27 - TRBD1 TRBJ1-2
TGCGCCAGCAGCCTTAACTCAGGGGGCTCTCATGAAAAACTGTTTTTT CASSLNSGGSHEKLFF TRBV5-1 - TRBD1 TRBJ1-4
TGTGCCAGCAGTGAAGCGGTCCAGGGAGAAGCTTTCTTT CASSEAVQGEAFF TRBV2 few - TRBJ1-1
TGTGCCAGCAGTTTATCCTACGTAAGCTCTGGAAACACCATATATTTT CASSLSYVSSGNTIYF TRBV27 - - TRBJ1-3
TGTGCCAGCAGTGGGGGGATGACTAGCGCGAACACCGGGGAGCTGTTTTTT CASSGGMTSANTGELFF TRBV2 - TRBD2 TRBJ2-2
TGTGCCAGTAGTCCAGGACTGCAGGAACCCCAGCATTTT CASSPGLQEPQHF TRBV19 - - TRBJ1-5
TGTGCCATTGACAGGGGGACCTCTGGCTACACCTTC CAIDRGTSGYTF TRBV19 - TRBD1 TRBJ1-2
TGTGCCAGCAGCTTACAACAGATTCAGCCCCAGCATTTT CASSLQQIQPQHF TRBV5-8 few - TRBJ1-5
TGTGCCAGCAAGAGACCCGGACAGAAGAACTATGGCTACACCTTC CASKRPGQKNYGYTF TRBV11-2 - - TRBJ1-2
TGCGCCAGCAGTGAGAGCGGAGCCCAAGAGACCCAGTACTTC CASSESGAQETQYF TRBV10-1 - - TRBJ2-5
TGTGCCAGCAGTATCGACAGGATATCACCCCTCCACTTT CASSIDRISPLHF TRBV6-6 - - TRBJ1-6
TGTGCCAGCAGCTTCCGCGGGCCCAACACCGGGGAGCTGCTTTTT CASSFRGPNTGELLF TRBV5-4 - - TRBJ2-2
TGTGCCAGTTGGGATGGGAGGGGAGGGAACACCGAGCTGTTTTTT CASWDGRGGNTELFF TRBV2 - TRBD2 TRBJ2-2
TGTGCCAGCAGCCCTCCTGAGGGGGTTTCCAAAAACATTCAGTACTTC CASSPPEGVSKNIQYF TRBV7-9 - - TRBJ2-4
TGTGCCAGTAGTAAAATCTCCGTCAGTTCCTACAATGAGCAGTTCTTC CASSKISVSSYNEQFF TRBV19 - - TRBJ2-1
TGTGCCAGCAGTCGGGGAACGGGTACTGAAGCTTTCTTT CASSRGTGTEAFF TRBV6-1 few - TRBJ1-1
TGCGCCAGCAGCTTGCCCCAGGGCGGGATAGTGGCTGAAGCTTTCTTT CASSLPQGGIVAEAFF TRBV5-1 - - TRBJ1-1
TGTGCCAGCAGTGACCCCTGGACAGGGGGCAGTGGAAACACCATATATTTT CASSDPWTGGSGNTIYF TRBV6-1 - TRBD1 TRBJ1-3
TGCGCCAGCAGCTTCCGGGAATCCTACAATGAGCAGTTCTTC CASSFRESYNEQFF TRBV4-1 few - TRBJ2-1
TGTGCCAGCTCTCCTAACACGGGGGGAGAGACCCAGTACTTC CASSPNTGGETQYF TRBV18 - TRBD2 TRBJ2-5
TGTGCCACCAGCTTCACCGCCCAGGGGGTGTACGAGCAGTACTTC CATSFTAQGVYEQYF TRBV15 - TRBD1 TRBJ2-7
TGTGCCAGTAGTATTAGGGGGGGCCCTTATGGCTACACCTTC CASSIRGGPYGYTF TRBV19 - - TRBJ1-2
TGTGCCAGCAGTCCGACGGGACAGGGGCAAGAGACCCAGTACTTC CASSPTGQGQETQYF TRBV27 - TRBD1 TRBJ2-5
TGTGCCAGCAGTTCAAGCGGCCCAGATACGCAGTATTTT CASSSSGPDTQYF TRBV6-5 once - TRBJ2-3
TGCGCCAGCAGCTTGGCGGGAGCGGGGGAGACTTCAGATACGCAGTATTTT CASSLAGAGETSDTQYF TRBV5-1 - TRBD2 TRBJ2-3
TGTGCCAGCAGCTTCATGGGCCGTTACACCGGGGAGCTGTTTTTT CASSFMGRYTGELFF TRBV5-4 few - TRBJ2-2
TGTGCCAGCAGTTTCTATGATTCCTCTGGGGCCAACGTCCTGACTTTC CASSFYDSSGANVLTF TRBV27 once - TRBJ2-6
TGCGCCAGCAGTGGGAGGACTCTTAATGAAAAACTGTTTTTT CASSGRTLNEKLFF TRBV10-2 - - TRBJ1-4
TGTGCCAGCAGTGAGAGTCCCTCCTACGAGCAGTACTTC CASSESPSYEQYF TRBV2 - - TRBJ2-7
TGTGCCAGCACCCATGGCGGCCCCAATCAGCCCCAGCATTTT CASTHGGPNQPQHF TRBV7-2 few - TRBJ1-5
TGTGCCAGTCGCAGGGCTAGAAGGGATTCCCCCCTCCACTTT CASRRARRDSPLHF TRBV21-1 - - TRBJ1-6
TGCGCCAGCAGCTTGGGACTCGTGGCGGCGGGGGAGAATGGCTACACCTTC CASSLGLVAAGENGYTF TRBV5-1 - - TRBJ1-2
TGTGCCAGCAGGCGCAGGGGGCAGGGTGAAGGCTACACCTTC CASRRRGQGEGYTF TRBV7-2 - TRBD1 TRBJ1-2
TGTGCCAGCAGCTTAGCGGCAGGGGGAACGTTATCGCGGAACACCATATATTTT CASSLAAGGTLSRNTIYF TRBV7-6 once TRBD1 TRBJ1-3
TGTGCCAGCAGCTTGCCGGCGGGGGGGGTCACAGATACGCAGTATTTT CASSLPAGGVTDTQYF TRBV5-6 - TRBD2 TRBJ2-3
TGTGCCAGCAGTTACTCCGGGACTGGGGGCTACGAGCAGTACTTC CASSYSGTGGYEQYF TRBV6-5 - - TRBJ2-7
TGTGCCAGCAGCGAACAGGGCTACGAGCAGTACTTC CASSEQGYEQYF TRBV2 - - TRBJ2-7
TGCAGCGTTGGATGGTCAGCGAACACCGGGGAGCTGTTTTTT CSVGWSANTGELFF TRBV29-1 - - TRBJ2-2
TGTGCCAGCAGTCCTCCGGGGAACTACGAGCAGTACTTC CASSPPGNYEQYF TRBV28 - - TRBJ2-7
TGTTCCAGCAGCTTAGAAGGGGATTACTATGGCTACACCTTC CSSSLEGDYYGYTF TRBV7-9 - - TRBJ1-2
TGCGCCAGCAGCTTTACAGGGGGCACAGATACGCAGTATTTT CASSFTGGTDTQYF TRBV5-1 once TRBD1 TRBJ2-3
TGTGCCAGCAGCCAAGCTCTAGTGACCGAAGAGACCCAGTACTTC CASSQALVTEETQYF TRBV4-2 - - TRBJ2-5
TGCGCCAGCAGCTTGGTTGGAGGGGAAGAGACCCAGTACTTC CASSLVGGEETQYF TRBV5-1 - - TRBJ2-5
TGTGCCAGCAGCCTGAGCGGGGAGGTGCAGCCCCAGCATTTT CASSLSGEVQPQHF TRBV5-6 - - TRBJ1-5
TGCAGCGCCCTACGATCCGGGACAGGGGGTAACTATGGCTACACCTTC CSALRSGTGGNYGYTF TRBV29-1 - TRBD1 TRBJ1-2
TGTGCCAGCACAAACATGCACACCGGGGAGCTGTTTTTT CASTNMHTGELFF TRBV7-9 - - TRBJ2-2
TGTGCCAGCAGCTCCCCTGCCTCAGGGGGAACTAATGAAAAACTGTTTTTT CASSSPASGGTNEKLFF TRBV7-8 - TRBD1 TRBJ1-4
TGTGCCAGCAGTGGTCCGGGACAGGCCAACTATGGCTACACCTTC CASSGPGQANYGYTF TRBV2 - TRBD1 TRBJ1-2
TGTGCCAGCAGCCCGAATGGAGACACCATATATTTT CASSPNGDTIYF TRBV11-2 - - TRBJ1-3
TGTGCCAGCCGAACAGTTCCGGAGGGGTGGAATGAGCAGTTCTTC CASRTVPEGWNEQFF TRBV2 - - TRBJ2-1